Below are 30 T cell receptor beta chains sequenced from a single sample in a study of OX40 agonist ivuxolimab in advanced cancers. Generated by immunoSEQ multiplex PCR, the TCRdb table keeps only in-frame clones and is missing some. The table shows 65,000 or so clones, with around 81% occurring only once. Sequenced here: CD4+ or CD8+ T cells sorted from blood, sampled in a trial of the OX40 agonist ivuxolimab. The receptor set was obtained from an adult with an advanced solid tumor such as melanoma, head and neck, liver or kidney cancer.

The CDR3: CASRPRTGSEQFF. The DNA of the CDR3 is TGTGCCAGCAGACCCCGGACAGGGTCTGAGCAGTTCTTC. The V gene is TRBV28, the J gene TRBJ2-1; 8 bases line up with TRBD1. The CDR3 is 13 residues long. From germline, CDR1 is MDHEN and CDR2 SYDVKM. Trimming cost V 6 bases and J 9 bases; bases outside gene matches: 7.

The V and J genes are TRBV9 and TRBJ2-5; tentative D call: TRBD1 (5 bases). V lost 4 bases and J lost 2, with 15 bases in between. CDR3 size: 15 residues. CDR1 is SGDLS, CDR2 YYNGEE, per germline. The CDR3 here is CASSRSADSQETQYF. The CDR3 coding sequence is TGTGCCAGCAGCCGATCGGCCGACAGTCAAGAGACCCAGTACTTC.

The chain links TRBV28 to TRBJ2-7, with D unclear. The CDR3 is 12 residues long. Germline assignment: CDR1 MDHEN and CDR2 SYDVKM. V lost 8 bases, J lost 7 bases, and 15 bases lay in between. The CDR3 loop reads CASGSFPREQYF. The CDR3 bases are TGTGCCAGCGGAAGCTTCCCTAGAGAGCAGTACTTC.

The chain combines TRBV5-6 with TRBJ2-3; D is undetermined. V lost 0 bases and J lost 2, with 4 bases in between. The CDR3 contains 13 residues. Germline values: CDR1 SGHDT, CDR2 YYEEEE. As DNA, the CDR3 is TGTGCCAGCAGCTTGGTACCCACAGATACGCAGTATTTT. Amino acid sequence: CASSLVPTDTQYF.

The gene calls are TRBV18 and TRBJ2-2; D is undetermined. Germline CDR1 reads KGHSH; CDR2 reads LQKENI. Trimming cost V 4 bases and J 4 bases, with 13 bases left between them. The CDR3 runs to 15 residues. CDR3 residues: CASSLGAGPTGELFF. CDR3 DNA sequence: TGTGCCAGCTCACTTGGAGCAGGACCCACCGGGGAGCTGTTTTTT. The full variable domain, with the rest looked up from reference TRBV18 and TRBJ2-2, is NAGVMQNPRHLVRRRGQEARLRCSPMKGHSHVYWYRQLPEEGLKFMVYLQKENIIDESGMPKERFSAEFPKEGPSILRIQQVVRGDSAAYFCASSLGAGPTGELFFGEGSRLTVL.

This clone was counted once. V and J are TRBV27 and TRBJ2-3; maybe TRBD2 (6 bases). This CDR3 is built from 17 residues. V was cut by 6 bases and J by 1 base, with 20 bases left in between. Germline values: CDR1 MNHEY, CDR2 SMNVEV (reference sequence). CDR3: CASRLGSGLWGTDTQYF. As DNA, the CDR3 is TGTGCCAGCAGACTCGGGAGTGGGTTGTGGGGCACAGATACGCAGTATTTT.

The table lists this clone with a count of one. The CDR3 nucleotides read TGTGCCAGCAGCCACGGTATATCCTACGAGCAGTACTTC. It codes for CASSHGISYEQYF. The chain couples TRBV7-2 to TRBJ2-7; D is uncertain. The germline V gene encodes CDR1 SGHTA and CDR2 FQGNSA. The CDR3 totals 13 residues. V was trimmed by 5 bases and J by 1 base, leaving 9 bases between them.

This clone occurred once. The V and J genes are TRBV7-2 and TRBJ1-2; weak D call: TRBD1 (5 bases). V was pared by 6 bases and J by 4 bases, with 21 bases between. The CDR3 totals 16 residues. Germline V gives CDR1 SGHTA, CDR2 FQGNSA. The CDR3 is CASRSNRAEGTYGYTF. DNA for the CDR3: TGTGCCAGCAGATCAAACCGGGCCGAGGGGACCTATGGCTACACCTTC.

The chain couples TRBV18 to TRBJ2-2; D unclear. CDR1 is KGHSH and CDR2 is LQKENI in the germline V gene. Trimming stripped 5 bases from V and 2 bases from J, with 12 bases between. The CDR3 contains 15 residues. The CDR3 reads CASSSTATNTGELFF. The CDR3 DNA follows: TGTGCCAGCTCATCAACGGCTACTAACACCGGGGAGCTGTTTTTT.

The chain couples TRBV7-9 to TRBJ2-7; 10 bases line up with TRBD1. Germline CDR1 is SEHNR and CDR2 is FQNEAQ (reference sequence). The CDR3 has 14 amino acids. With V trimmed by 10 bases and J by 0 bases, 6 bases remained unmatched. The chain's CDR3 is CATSGQGSSYEQYF. In DNA, the CDR3 is TGTGCCACCTCGGGACAGGGGAGCTCCTACGAGCAGTACTTC.

This chain's CDR3 is CASSRGDSRSYEQYF. The CDR3 DNA follows: TGTGCCAGCAGCCGCGGGGATTCCCGATCCTACGAGCAGTACTTC. This chain joins TRBV5-5 and TRBJ2-7, with D maybe TRBD2 (6 bases). The V gene lost 4 bases and the J gene lost 1 base, with 15 bases spanning the gap. The length of the CDR3 is 15 residues. The V gene's germline CDR1 is SGHKS and CDR2 YYEKEE (reference sequence).

This rearrangement joins TRBV11-1 to TRBJ1-1; D not resolved. CDR1 is SGHAT, CDR2 FQDESV, per germline (reference sequence). Deletions cut 1 base from V and 4 bases from J, with 13 bases between. This CDR3 comprises 15 residues. The CDR3 is CASSLDPGFFTEAFF. The CDR3 DNA reads TGTGCCAGCAGCTTAGATCCGGGATTTTTCACTGAAGCTTTCTTT.

The rearrangement links TRBV19 to TRBJ1-6; perhaps TRBD1 as D (5 bases). The length of the CDR3 is 13 residues. Germline V gene data show CDR1 as LNHDA and CDR2 as SQIVND (reference sequence). Trimming cost V 7 bases and J 5 bases, with 9 bases left between them. This chain's CDR3 is CASKGRDNSPLHF. CDR3 in DNA: TGTGCCAGTAAGGGGAGGGATAATTCACCCCTCCACTTT.

This rearrangement joins TRBV5-6 to TRBJ2-3, with 9 bases that match TRBD2. This CDR3 has 16 residues. The ends lost 4 bases at V and 3 bases at J; junction bases unmatched: 9. Looked up from germline, CDR1 is SGHDT and CDR2 is YYEEEE. The CDR3 DNA reads TGTGCCAGCAGCAATAGCGGGAGTGCAAAGACAGATACGCAGTATTTT. Amino acids: CASSNSGSAKTDTQYF.

The chain carries TRBV19 and TRBJ2-5; 8 bases are shared with TRBD2. CDR1 is LNHDA and CDR2 is SQIVND in the germline V gene (reference sequence). CDR3 size: 15 residues. With 3 bases clipped from V and 3 bases from J, the junction kept 6 bases outside the gene matches. The CDR3: CASSIPGAGEETQYF. The CDR3 DNA is TGTGCCAGTAGTATCCCGGGAGCGGGAGAAGAGACCCAGTACTTC.

This chain connects TRBV7-9 to TRBJ2-3; D is ambiguous. This CDR3 spans 14 amino acids. The germline gives CDR1 SEHNR, CDR2 FQNEAQ (reference sequence). V was shortened by 5 bases and J by 1 base, with 10 bases between the two germline ends. DNA for the CDR3: TGTGCCAGCAGCAGGCCCTCTCGCACAGATACGCAGTATTTT. Protein: CASSRPSRTDTQYF.

J is TRBJ2-1 and V is TRBV5-1, with D tentatively TRBD2 (5 bases). Trimming took 1 base from V and 6 from J, leaving 14 bases between them. CDR1 and CDR2 from the germline V gene are SGHRS and YFSETQ. The CDR3 length is 15 residues. The CDR3 DNA sequence: TGCGCCAGCAGCTTGCAACTAGACGGAATCAATGAGCAGTTCTTC. Amino acids: CASSLQLDGINEQFF.

The chain's CDR3 is CASRRPGQEAEQYF. The CDR3 nucleotides are TGTGCCAGCAGACGACCGGGACAGGAGGCCGAGCAGTACTTC. V is TRBV27 and J is TRBJ2-7; 8 bases are shared with TRBD1. The CDR3 consists of 14 residues. The V gene's germline CDR1 is MNHEY and CDR2 SMNVEV (reference sequence). V trimming: 6 bases; J trimming: 6 bases; junction bases outside the gene matches: 10.

The chain is built from TRBV19 and TRBJ2-7; D call uncertain. CDR1 and CDR2 from the germline V gene are LNHDA and SQIVND (reference sequence). The CDR3 has 13 amino acids. V was pared by 3 bases and J by 2 bases, with 8 bases between. The CDR3 region has the DNA TGTGCCAGTAGTATCGGAAACACCTACGAGCAGTACTTC. Translation: CASSIGNTYEQYF.

The V and J genes are TRBV19 and TRBJ2-7, with 11 bases that match TRBD2. The CDR3 contains 15 residues. Germline V CDR1 and CDR2: LNHDA, SQIVND (reference sequence). The ends lost 5 bases at V and 4 bases at J; junction bases unmatched: 7. As DNA, the CDR3 is TGTGCCAGTAGTTCCACTAGCGGGAGTTATTACGAGCAGTACTTC. Residues: CASSSTSGSYYEQYF.

This clone was observed once. The V gene is TRBV28, the J gene TRBJ1-2, with 9 bases identical to TRBD1. The ends lost 1 base at V and 7 bases at J; junction bases unmatched: 10. The CDR3 has 16 amino acids. Germline V CDR1 and CDR2: MDHEN, SYDVKM. The CDR3 sequence is CASSLLGTGLIFGYTF. The CDR3 DNA reads as TGTGCCAGCAGTTTATTAGGGACAGGGTTGATTTTTGGCTACACCTTC.

The rearrangement joins TRBV20-1 to TRBJ1-1; tentatively, D is TRBD1 (6 bases). V gave up 5 bases and J gave up 3 bases, with 7 bases separating them. CDR3 length equals 11 residues. Per germline, CDR1 DFQATT and CDR2 SNEGSKA (reference sequence). CDR3 loop: CSAHRDTEAFF. CDR3 coding DNA: TGCAGTGCTCACAGGGACACTGAAGCTTTCTTT.

This chain uses TRBV19 with TRBJ1-3, with D unclear. Germline V gives CDR1 LNHDA, CDR2 SQIVND (reference sequence). There are 17 residues in the CDR3. Deletions cut 6 bases from V and 0 bases from J, with 18 bases between. The CDR3 region is CASSIRWPPGSGNTIYF. The DNA of the CDR3 is TGTGCCAGTAGCATAAGGTGGCCACCCGGCTCTGGAAACACCATATATTTT. Full variable domain (remainder filled in from reference TRBV19 and TRBJ1-3): DGGITQSPKYLFRKEGQNVTLSCEQNLNHDAMYWYRQDPGQGLRLIYYSQIVNDFQKGDIAEGYSVSREKKESFPLTVTSAQKNPTAFYLCASSIRWPPGSGNTIYFGEGSWLTVV.

A few counts support this clone. V gene TRBV18 combines with J gene TRBJ1-4; D may be TRBD1 (6 bases). This CDR3 has 16 residues. Trimming pared 6 bases from V and 1 base from J, leaving 15 bases between. Germline-derived CDR1 and CDR2 are KGHSH and LQKENI. The CDR3 loop reads CASSPTRGETNEKLFF. The CDR3 DNA follows: TGTGCCAGCTCCCCAACGAGGGGGGAAACTAATGAAAAACTGTTTTTT.

The V and J genes are TRBV29-1 and TRBJ2-7; D perhaps matches TRBD2 (5 bases). Looked up from germline, CDR1 is SQVTM and CDR2 is ANQGSEA. CDR3 length equals 17 residues. V shed 7 bases and J shed 3 bases, with 28 bases lying between them. The CDR3 loop is CSAIGSGGPILRYEQYF. In DNA form, the CDR3 reads TGCAGCGCCATAGGGAGTGGTGGTCCCATACTCCGCTACGAGCAGTACTTC.

The chain carries TRBV4-1 and TRBJ2-1; D unresolved. CDR3 size: 12 residues. V lost 0 bases to trimming and J lost 7 bases, with 4 bases between them. Germline CDR1 and CDR2: MGHRA and YSYEKL. This chain's CDR3 is CASSQDRNEQFF. The CDR3 DNA follows: TGCGCCAGCAGCCAAGATAGGAATGAGCAGTTCTTC.

This rearrangement joins TRBV4-2 to TRBJ1-2; 7 bases line up with TRBD1. Germline loops: CDR1 LGHNA, CDR2 YNFKEQ. The trim removed 5 bases at V and 7 bases at J, leaving 4 bases unmatched. This CDR3 has 12 amino acids. For the CDR3, the DNA is TGTGCCAGCAGCTTGGCAGGGGGTGGCTACACCTTC. The encoded protein is CASSLAGGGYTF.

In the case of this clone: The junction differs from germline at one of its ends, possibly a read error. The V and J genes are TRBV2 and TRBJ2-4, with D tentatively TRBD1 (5 bases). The CDR3 covers 15 residues. Germline lookup yields CDR1 SNHLY and CDR2 FYNNEI. In DNA, the CDR3 is TGTGCCAGCAGCGAAGGGGTTTCTCGAATCTACATTCAGTACTTC. Translated, it gives CASSEGVSRIYIQYF.

The chain employs TRBV28 and TRBJ2-5; the match to TRBD2 covers 8 bases. This CDR3 is built from 16 residues. After removal of 4 bases from V and 0 bases from J, the junction contained 7 bases not matched to a gene. Germline V gene data show CDR1 as MDHEN and CDR2 as SYDVKM. CDR3 loop: CASSSQLAEYQETQYF. The CDR3 DNA reads as TGTGCCAGCAGTTCCCAACTAGCGGAGTACCAAGAGACCCAGTACTTC. Filled out from reference TRBV28 and TRBJ2-5, the complete variable domain reads DVKVTQSSRYLVKRTGEKVFLECVQDMDHENMFWYRQDPGLGLRLIYFSYDVKMKEKGDIPEGYSVSREKKERFSLILESASTNQTSMYLCASSSQLAEYQETQYFGPGTRLLVL.

The J gene is TRBJ2-3, the V gene TRBV4-2; D is ambiguous. The CDR3 spans 14 residues. Deletions cut 7 bases from V and 0 bases from J, with 11 bases between. Germline CDR1 is LGHNA and CDR2 is YNFKEQ. The CDR3 nucleotides are TGTGCCAGCAACCTTTTGGTGAGCACAGATACGCAGTATTTT. It translates to CASNLLVSTDTQYF.